This TCR beta chain is from a study of early T cells in non-severe SARS-CoV-2 infection (dated by TCRdb to about 2021). A note on the overall study: Because TCR sequencing was done on bulk RNA from unsorted whole blood, the alpha and beta chains could not be paired. General study outcomes and caveats: VDJdb matching was skewed toward anti-spike CD8 responses and likely underestimated virus-specific expansions by missing private and CD4 specificities.

The CDR3 runs 11 residues from the cysteine to the phenylalanine. Only the CDR3 DNA stays, 33 bases, in frame from base 1. The junction carries 15 bases between V and J, which are trimmed by 3 bases and 12 bases respectively. CDR1 and CDR2 (SQVTM, ANQGSEA) derive from the germline V gene. Ten or more counts support this clonotype. Which antigen it targets is not known. No clone much larger than this one lies a single base away; base qualities are absent. The library was made by 5' RACE. Sequencing relied on a NextSeq 500. To correct for sequencing error and PCR bias, the TCR library protocol tagged individual cDNA molecules with unique molecular identifiers. Both TCR alpha and beta chains were sequenced, and tight co-correlation was observed between alpha and beta sequence abundances in each sample. As for the authors' bioinformatics: Decombinator V4 was used to annotate the V gene, J gene and CDR3 of the TCR sequences. Expanded TCRs were defined as changing significantly between any two time points under a Poisson model with p below 0.0001. TCR abundances were normalised to the total number of TCRs sequenced in each sample and reported as counts per million. TRAV1-2 paired with TRAJ12, TRAJ20 or TRAJ33 defined MAIT TCRs, while TRAV10 paired with TRAJ18 defined iNKT TCRs. VDJdb, accessed on 1 November 2021, was searched for TCRs annotated for CMV, EBV and SARS-CoV-2, and TCRs annotated for more than one antigen were excluded. The public reads were quality trimmed at Q25 with fastp and then assembled into clones with MiXCR by TCRdb, keeping productive beta chains. Records with the same CDR3 protein are collapsed into one entry carrying the most frequent genes and DNA. The V and J calls come from TCRdb's annotation, not from the publication. Within this sample are over 45,000 distinct CDR3 sequences, with around 5.6% of them counted one time only. The ten largest clones capture 4.5% to 5.5% of the sample.

This was a case-control study nested in a cohort of healthcare workers in London, UK, who had nasopharyngeal swab PCR tests and blood samples taken every week. Healthcare workers were recruited during the week of the UK lockdown, between 23 and 31 March 2020, and followed weekly for up to 16 weeks. The sequenced sample was whole blood. The clonotype originates from an adult who was a healthcare worker with PCR-confirmed SARS-CoV-2 infection or an uninfected control (not recorded which). The sequence is built from TRBV29-1 and TRBJ2-7; TRBD2 is a weak D gene call, 7 bases matching. The CDR3 in this case is CSVDAPAGAYF. The DNA is TGCAGCGTTGATGCACCCGCGGGGGCGTACTTC.